These T cell receptor beta chains were read from a single sample in a study of blood T cell repertoires in COVID-19. TCRdb keeps only in-frame clones here, not all; method: immunoSEQ multiplex PCR. Among 60,000 to 70,000 clones listed, around 85% were seen once. The sample was peripheral blood. The receptors stem from a man aged 35 to 55 with COVID-19, enrolled during active disease. Both conserved end residues are part of each CDR3. D genes are given only for firm matches. Size values are once, few and many counts, or a class for expanded clones, and some rows have none.

TRBJ2-7,TRBV5-1,-,12,-,CASRAGPYEQYF,TGCGCCAGCAGGGCAGGGCCCTACGAGCAGTACTTC
TRBJ2-5,TRBV5-4,-,16,-,CASSLDGREGFETQYF,TGTGCCAGCAGCTTGGATGGCCGTGAGGGTTTCGAGACCCAGTACTTC
TRBJ2-6,TRBV27,-,17,-,CASSFSRRGSGANVLTF,TGTGCCAGCAGTTTTTCAAGGAGGGGATCTGGGGCCAACGTCCTGACTTTC
TRBJ2-2,TRBV19,-,12,TRBD1,CASNPGGGELFF,TGTGCCAGTAATCCAGGGGGCGGGGAGCTGTTTTTT
TRBJ2-7,TRBV9,once,15,-,CASSVAERNIYEQYF,TGTGCCAGCAGCGTAGCGGAGAGGAACATCTACGAGCAGTACTTC
TRBJ2-3,TRBV10-1,-,16,-,CASSDYGGVGTDTQYF,TGCGCCAGCAGTGATTATGGCGGGGTGGGCACAGATACGCAGTATTTT
TRBJ2-4,TRBV11-2,-,15,-,CASSQDRHSGNIQYF,TGTGCCAGCAGCCAAGACAGGCACAGTGGAAACATTCAGTACTTC
TRBJ2-3,TRBV9,-,15,TRBD1,CASSPGGYSTDTQYF,TGTGCCAGCAGCCCAGGGGGTTATAGCACAGATACGCAGTATTTT
TRBJ2-7,TRBV6-5,-,13,-,CASSYAQGSEQYF,TGTGCCAGCAGTTACGCCCAGGGATCCGAGCAGTACTTC
TRBJ2-3,TRBV11-2,many,16,-,CASSRGGAASTDTQYF,TGTGCCAGCAGCAGAGGGGGGGCCGCCAGCACAGATACGCAGTATTTT
TRBJ2-3,TRBV6-5,-,14,TRBD2,CASSTSGRTDTQYF,TGTGCCAGCAGTACTAGCGGGAGAACAGATACGCAGTATTTT
TRBJ2-2,TRBV7-2,once,13,-,CASSLTGRGELFF,TGTGCCAGCAGCTTGACAGGAAGGGGGGAGCTGTTTTTT
TRBJ2-7,TRBV13,-,13,-,CASSFETRSEQYF,TGTGCCAGCAGCTTTGAGACTAGAAGCGAGCAGTACTTC
TRBJ1-5,TRBV5-6,-,15,-,CASSFQGGDNQPQHF,TGTGCCAGCAGTTTTCAGGGAGGCGATAATCAGCCCCAGCATTTT
TRBJ2-5,TRBV4-1,-,15,TRBD1,CASSPQGQVQETQYF,TGCGCCAGCAGCCCCCAGGGACAGGTCCAAGAGACCCAGTACTTC
TRBJ2-5,TRBV27,-,18,TRBD2,CASTRMGTSGGASETQYF,TGTGCCAGCACCCGTATGGGGACTAGCGGGGGGGCCTCAGAGACCCAGTACTTC
TRBJ2-1,TRBV4-1,-,14,-,CASSQVAIHNEQFF,TGCGCCAGCAGCCAAGTGGCAATCCACAATGAGCAGTTCTTC
TRBJ1-4,TRBV4-1,-,15,TRBD1,CASSRATGVIEKLFF,TGCGCCAGCAGTCGAGCAACAGGGGTAATTGAAAAACTGTTTTTT
TRBJ2-3,TRBV6-6,-,12,-,CASSPGIDTQYF,TGTGCCAGCTCCCCCGGGATAGATACGCAGTATTTT
TRBJ1-3,TRBV6-5,-,14,-,CASSYSTVYNTIYF,TGTGCCAGCAGTTACTCGACAGTGTACAACACCATATATTTT
TRBJ2-1,TRBV5-1,-,16,TRBD1,CASRHHRDRGDNEQFF,TGCGCCAGCAGACACCACCGGGACAGGGGAGACAATGAGCAGTTCTTC
TRBJ2-5,TRBV6-1,-,14,-,CASSESGVVETQYF,TGTGCCAGCAGTGAATCGGGGGTGGTGGAGACCCAGTACTTC
TRBJ2-7,TRBV27,-,14,TRBD1,CASSFQTGIYEQYF,TGTGCCAGCAGTTTTCAGACAGGGATATACGAGCAGTACTTC
TRBJ2-1,TRBV4-2,-,17,TRBD2,CASSQETQLAGHNEQFF,TGTGCCAGCAGCCAAGAAACCCAACTAGCGGGACACAATGAGCAGTTCTTC
TRBJ2-1,TRBV9,-,16,TRBD1,CASSAAGGFSYNEQFF,TGTGCCAGCAGCGCGGCAGGGGGCTTTTCCTACAATGAGCAGTTCTTC
TRBJ1-3,TRBV9,few,16,TRBD1,CASSTDRESSGNTIYF,TGTGCCAGCAGCACCGACAGGGAAAGCTCTGGAAACACCATATATTTT
TRBJ2-7,TRBV9,-,15,TRBD2,CASSVAGGAIYEQYF,TGTGCCAGCAGCGTAGCCGGGGGGGCAATATACGAGCAGTACTTC
TRBJ2-1,TRBV10-3,-,15,TRBD1,CAISENWQGDNEQFF,TGTGCCATCAGTGAGAATTGGCAGGGGGACAATGAGCAGTTCTTC
TRBJ2-5,TRBV5-1,-,13,-,CASSLTGLETQYF,TGCGCCAGCAGCTTGACAGGGTTGGAGACCCAGTACTTC
TRBJ1-4,TRBV2,few,12,-,CASRGEDEKLFF,TGTGCCAGCAGGGGAGAGGATGAAAAACTGTTTTTT
TRBJ2-5,TRBV7-9,-,16,TRBD1,CASFGRDRGKKETQYF,TGTGCCAGCTTTGGAAGGGACAGGGGTAAAAAAGAGACCCAGTACTTC
TRBJ2-1,TRBV11-2,-,14,TRBD2,CASSPTGGLGEQFF,TGTGCCAGCAGCCCCACCGGGGGGTTGGGTGAGCAGTTCTTC
TRBJ1-1,TRBV5-1,few,14,-,CASSSDSRNTEAFF,TGCGCCAGCAGCTCGGACTCACGGAACACTGAAGCTTTCTTT
TRBJ1-1,TRBV7-9,-,19,TRBD1,CASSLGPPGQGSIWTEAFF,TGTGCCAGCAGCTTAGGGCCACCGGGACAGGGGAGTATATGGACTGAAGCTTTCTTT
TRBJ2-1,TRBV11-2,-,17,TRBD2,CASSLKLLAGGYNEQFF,TGTGCCAGCAGCTTAAAACTACTAGCGGGGGGATACAATGAGCAGTTCTTC
TRBJ2-1,TRBV5-1,-,13,-,CASSSAEYNEQFF,TGCGCCAGCAGCTCGGCGGAATACAATGAGCAGTTCTTC
TRBJ2-7,TRBV20-1,-,11,-,CSARDNYEQYF,TGCAGTGCTAGGGACAACTACGAGCAGTACTTC
TRBJ2-7,TRBV27,-,15,-,CASSLASGQGYEQYF,TGTGCCAGCAGTTTAGCCTCGGGCCAGGGCTACGAGCAGTACTTC
TRBJ2-1,TRBV2,-,19,TRBD2,CASSVGPGLAGGHYNEQFF,TGTGCCAGCAGTGTGGGGCCGGGACTAGCGGGGGGCCACTACAATGAGCAGTTCTTC
TRBJ1-3,TRBV30,-,13,-,CAWEQGAGNTIYF,TGTGCCTGGGAACAGGGAGCTGGAAACACCATATATTTT
TRBJ1-4,TRBV7-9,once,15,-,CASRPGSQEMKKLFF,TGTGCCAGCAGACCTGGGAGCCAGGAAATGAAAAAACTGTTTTTT
TRBJ2-5,TRBV2,-,15,TRBD2,CASSDSGGGPETQYF,TGTGCCAGCAGTGATTCGGGCGGGGGGCCAGAGACCCAGTACTTC
TRBJ1-5,TRBV2,-,13,-,CASGVEHNQPQHF,TGTGCCAGCGGAGTTGAACATAATCAGCCCCAGCATTTT
TRBJ2-2,TRBV6-5,few,14,TRBD1,CASKRTGDTGELFF,TGTGCCAGCAAGAGGACAGGGGACACCGGGGAGCTGTTTTTT
TRBJ1-3,TRBV6-2/TRBV6-3,-,14,-,CASSYLRSGNTIYF,TGTGCCAGCAGTTACCTCCGGTCGGGAAACACCATATATTTT
TRBJ1-2,TRBV28,once,12,-,CASSFPGHGYTF,TGTGCCAGCAGTTTTCCAGGGCATGGCTACACCTTC
TRBJ2-7,TRBV7-9,-,15,TRBD2,CASSQGTSGTYEQYF,TGTGCCAGCAGCCAAGGGACTAGCGGGACCTACGAGCAGTACTTC
TRBJ2-7,TRBV18,-,15,TRBD1,CASSSPGTGFYEQYF,TGTGCCAGCTCATCTCCCGGGACAGGGTTCTACGAGCAGTACTTC
TRBJ2-3,TRBV11-2,-,15,-,CASSWSGLESDTQYF,TGTGCCAGCAGCTGGAGCGGCCTCGAGAGCGATACGCAGTATTTT
TRBJ2-3,TRBV5-4,-,12,-,CASSPSADTQYF,TGTGCCAGCAGCCCCTCGGCAGATACGCAGTATTTT
TRBJ2-5,TRBV3-1/TRBV3-2,-,17,TRBD2,CASSQDQLAGGQETQYF,TGTGCCAGCAGCCAAGACCAACTAGCGGGGGGGCAAGAGACCCAGTACTTC